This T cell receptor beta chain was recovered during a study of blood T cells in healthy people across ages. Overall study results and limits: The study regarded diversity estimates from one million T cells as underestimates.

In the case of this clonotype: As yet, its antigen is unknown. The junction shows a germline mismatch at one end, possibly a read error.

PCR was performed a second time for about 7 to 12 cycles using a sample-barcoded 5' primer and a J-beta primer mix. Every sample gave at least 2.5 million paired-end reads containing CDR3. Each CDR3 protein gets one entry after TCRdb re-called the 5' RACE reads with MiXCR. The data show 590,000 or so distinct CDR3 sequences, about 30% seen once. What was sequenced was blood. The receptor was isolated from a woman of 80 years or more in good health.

DNA of the CDR3: TGTGCCAGCAGCTTGGTAAGGCTAGCGGGGGGGAGCTCCTACAATGGGCAGTTCTTC. Its translation is CASSLVRLAGGSSYNGQFF. The J gene is TRBJ2-1, the V gene TRBV7-2; TRBD2 matches at 12 bases. The CDR3 has 19 residues. Germline values: CDR1 SGHTA, CDR2 FQGNSA. The full variable domain, in which reference TRBV7-2 and TRBJ2-1 provide the parts outside the CDR3, is GAGVSQSPSNKVTEKGKDVELRCDPISGHTALYWYRQSLGQGLEFLIYFQGNSAPDKSGLPSDRFSAERTGGSVSTLTIQRTQQEDSAVYLCASSLVRLAGGSSYNGQFFGPGTRLTVL.